These 25 T cell receptor beta chains originate from one sample sequenced in a study of blood T cell repertoires in COVID-19. Data came from immunoSEQ multiplex PCR; TCRdb stores just in-frame clones and leaves some out. The sample yields 290,000 or so clones, around 87% seen once. The sample consisted of peripheral blood. The receptors were sampled from a man between 65 and 79 years old with acute or convalescent COVID-19.

J is TRBJ1-5 and V is TRBV30; D possibly corresponds to TRBD1 (6 bases). V shed 0 bases and J shed 0 bases, with 6 bases lying between them. Germline CDR1 reads GTSNPN; CDR2 reads SVGIG (reference sequence). This CDR3 spans 14 amino acids. The CDR3 bases are TGTGCCTGGAGTGTACAGGGTAGCAATCAGCCCCAGCATTTT. Translation: CAWSVQGSNQPQHF.

The chain joins TRBV6-6 to TRBJ1-3, with 9 bases fitting TRBD1. The V gene's germline CDR1 is MNHNY and CDR2 SVGAGI (reference sequence). The CDR3 loop spans 16 amino acids. Trimming removed 4 bases from V and 2 bases from J; junction bases left unmatched: 6. CDR3: CASSFYRGQTGNTIYF. CDR3 sequence (DNA): TGTGCCAGCAGTTTCTACAGGGGGCAGACTGGAAACACCATATATTTT.

This rearrangement joins TRBV10-3 to TRBJ2-1; 10 bases line up with TRBD2. This CDR3 is 11 amino acids long. In germline, CDR1 is ENHRY, CDR2 SYGVKD. V lost 10 bases to trimming and J lost 9 bases; unmatched junction nucleotides: 3. The CDR3 protein is CATRLAGEQFF. DNA of the CDR3: TGTGCCACCAGACTAGCGGGTGAGCAGTTCTTC.

In its sample, this clone was seen once. The chain joins TRBV9 to TRBJ1-1; no definite D call. V was trimmed by 3 bases and J by 7 bases, leaving 10 bases between them. Germline CDR1 is SGDLS and CDR2 is YYNGEE. The CDR3 runs 12 residues. The DNA for the CDR3 is TGTGCCAGCAGCGAGACTGGAGATGAAGCTTTCTTT. As protein: CASSETGDEAFF.

The V and J genes are TRBV3-1 (or the pseudogene TRBV3-2) and TRBJ2-5; D is unresolved. CDR1 and CDR2 (germline): LGHDT, YNNKEL (reference sequence). The CDR3 consists of 14 residues. V was clipped by 2 bases and J by 2 bases, with 9 bases between them. CDR3 residues: CASSQQARQETQYF. The CDR3 nucleotides read TGTGCCAGCAGCCAACAAGCGCGGCAAGAGACCCAGTACTTC.

There are many counts of this clone. V gene TRBV5-1 combines with J gene TRBJ2-7; D perhaps matches TRBD1 (5 bases). The CDR3 contains 17 residues. Germline assignment: CDR1 SGHRS and CDR2 YFSETQ. Trimming cost V 1 base and J 1 base, with 18 bases left between them. CDR3 nucleotide sequence: TGCGCCAGCAGCTTGTTCGGTTCAGGGCTAAGGTCCTACGAGCAGTACTTC. Protein sequence: CASSLFGSGLRSYEQYF.

The chain has TRBV30 and TRBJ2-3; D is ambiguous. CDR1 and CDR2 from the germline V gene are GTSNPN and SVGIG (reference sequence). With 3 bases removed from V and 5 bases from J, the gap between germline ends came to 6 bases. The CDR3 spans 11 residues. The CDR3 DNA reads TGTGCCTGGAGGGTAGTAGATACGCAGTATTTT. It codes for CAWRVVDTQYF. The whole variable domain, remainder taken from reference TRBV30 and TRBJ2-3, is SQTIHQWPATLVQPVGSPLSLECTVEGTSNPNLYWYRQAAGRGLQLLFYSVGIGQISSEVPQNLSASRPQDRQFILSSKKLLLSDSGFYLCAWRVVDTQYFGPGTRLTVL.

CDR3: CAWSLPGTLYNSPLHF. CDR3 DNA sequence: TGTGCCTGGAGCCTCCCCGGGACACTCTATAATTCACCCCTCCACTTT. J is TRBJ1-6 and V is TRBV30; possible D gene TRBD1, 6 bases. In germline, CDR1 is GTSNPN, CDR2 SVGIG (reference sequence). V lost 3 bases and J 3 bases, leaving 15 bases between the germline ends. The CDR3 consists of 16 residues.

The CDR3 DNA sequence: TGTGCCAGCAGCTTAGCGGCAACTAACTATGGCTACACCTTC. This codes for CASSLAATNYGYTF. The gene calls are TRBV7-2 and TRBJ1-2; the D is unclear. CDR1 is SGHTA, CDR2 FQGNSA, per germline. The CDR3 spans 14 residues. The V and J ends lost 0 bases and 0 bases respectively, with 5 bases between them. The complete variable domain, with remaining parts taken from reference TRBV7-2 and TRBJ1-2, reads GAGVSQSPSNKVTEKGKDVELRCDPISGHTALYWYRQSLGQGLEFLIYFQGNSAPDKSGLPSDRFSAERTGGSVSTLTIQRTQQEDSAVYLCASSLAATNYGYTFGSGTRLTVV.

The chain employs TRBV2 and TRBJ1-2, with 10 bases matching TRBD1. The CDR3 runs 16 residues. Trimming at V came to 5 bases and at J to 0 bases, leaving 6 bases not matched to a gene. Germline assignment: CDR1 SNHLY and CDR2 FYNNEI. In DNA form, the CDR3 reads TGTGCCAGCAGTACCGGGACAGGGGATTCTAACTATGGCTACACCTTC. Protein sequence: CASSTGTGDSNYGYTF.

The V call is TRBV5-6, the J call TRBJ2-1; 7 bases fit TRBD2. This CDR3 is built from 14 residues. With 0 bases clipped from V and 6 bases from J, the junction kept 3 bases outside the gene matches. The germline V gene encodes CDR1 SGHDT and CDR2 YYEEEE. Here the CDR3 reads CASSLGLALNEQFF. The DNA of the CDR3 is TGTGCCAGCAGCTTGGGACTAGCCCTCAATGAGCAGTTCTTC.

Only one count was recorded for this clone. CDR3 DNA: TGTGCCAGCAGTGAATGGTCGGAGTTCGATCAGCCCCAGCATTTT. Encoded protein: CASSEWSEFDQPQHF. The V gene is TRBV2, the J gene TRBJ1-5; no reliable D call. The CDR3 is 15 residues long. Germline loops: CDR1 SNHLY, CDR2 FYNNEI. V was clipped by 2 bases and J by 5 bases, with 13 bases between them. Full variable domain (remainder filled in from reference TRBV2 and TRBJ1-5): EPEVTQTPSHQVTQMGQEVILRCVPISNHLYFYWYRQILGQKVEFLVSFYNNEISEKSEIFDDQFSVERPDGSNFTLKIRSTKLEDSAMYFCASSEWSEFDQPQHFGDGTRLSIL.

Concerning this clone itself: In the same sample, other DNA sequences code for this CDR3. V gene TRBV7-9 combines with J gene TRBJ1-1; D is ambiguous. Germline V lookup: CDR1 SEHNR, CDR2 FQNEAQ (reference sequence). This CDR3 has 13 amino acids. V dropped 1 base and J dropped 3 bases, with 6 bases sitting between them. The CDR3: CASSLVRDTEAFF. The CDR3 nucleotides read TGTGCCAGCAGCTTAGTTCGGGACACTGAAGCTTTCTTT.

The chain employs TRBV7-9 and TRBJ1-4; D might be TRBD1 (5 bases). Trimming took 2 bases from V and 7 from J, leaving 14 bases between them. Germline V CDR1 and CDR2: SEHNR, FQNEAQ (reference sequence). The CDR3 loop spans 15 amino acids. The CDR3 DNA follows: TGTGCCAGCAGCTTATCGCGGGGGAGGTTTGAAAAACTGTTTTTT. Translation gives CASSLSRGRFEKLFF.

The chain uses TRBV10-3 and TRBJ1-1, with a tentative D call TRBD1 (5 bases). Trimming stripped 0 bases from V and 5 bases from J, with 13 bases between. The CDR3 covers 15 residues. The germline V gene encodes CDR1 ENHRY and CDR2 SYGVKD. Written as DNA, the CDR3 is TGTGCCATCAGTGAGTCCGCAGGGAGGTTTACTGAAGCTTTCTTT. Protein: CAISESAGRFTEAFF.

The V gene is TRBV5-1, the J gene TRBJ2-3, with D perhaps matching TRBD2 (5 bases). Deletions cut 0 bases from V and 6 bases from J, with 8 bases between. This CDR3 is built from 13 residues. The germline gives CDR1 SGHRS, CDR2 YFSETQ. The CDR3 DNA reads TGCGCCAGCAGCTTGGGAAGGGAGGATACGCAGTATTTT. It specifies CASSLGREDTQYF.

V and J are TRBV7-2 and TRBJ1-5; possibly TRBD1 for D (5 bases). CDR1 and CDR2 (germline): SGHTA, FQGNSA. V lost 2 bases and J lost 5, with 10 bases in between. This CDR3 spans 14 amino acids. The DNA for the CDR3 is TGTGCCAGCAGCTTACAGGGTGGGGATCAGCCCCAGCATTTT. As protein: CASSLQGGDQPQHF.

The chain combines TRBV20-1 with TRBJ2-5; D is possibly TRBD1 (5 bases). With 6 bases removed from V and 5 bases from J, the gap between germline ends came to 10 bases. This CDR3 has 11 residues. The germline V gene has CDR1 DFQATT and CDR2 SNEGSKA (reference sequence). The CDR3 nucleotides read TGCAGTGCCGACAGAGCGGAGACCCAGTACTTC. It encodes CSADRAETQYF.

This clone was counted once. CDR3 amino acids: CASSPTSQEHREAFF. In DNA form, the CDR3 reads TGTGCCAGCAGCCCCACCTCACAGGAGCACCGTGAAGCTTTCTTT. The V and J genes are TRBV7-3 and TRBJ1-1, with a tentative D call TRBD1 (5 bases). Trimming shortened V by 5 bases and J by 7 bases, and 20 bases separated the two germline ends. Germline values: CDR1 SGHTA, CDR2 FQGTGA. The CDR3 loop spans 15 amino acids.

V gene TRBV4-2 combines with J gene TRBJ2-5; D possibly corresponds to TRBD1 (5 bases). V dropped 4 bases and J dropped 1 base, with 22 bases sitting between them. The CDR3 is 18 amino acids. The germline CDR1 and CDR2 sequences are LGHNA and YNFKEQ. The CDR3 reads CASSPKSSFDSAQETQYF. CDR3 coding DNA: TGTGCCAGCAGCCCCAAGTCTTCTTTTGACAGCGCCCAAGAGACCCAGTACTTC.

The chain joins TRBV24-1 to TRBJ1-2, with D possibly being TRBD1 (5 bases). The CDR3 is 12 amino acids. Germline lookup yields CDR1 KGHDR and CDR2 SFDVKD. Trimming stripped 7 bases from V and 8 bases from J, with 13 bases between. The DNA of the CDR3 is TGTGCCACCAGCCCGGGGGGTGTAGGCTACACCTTC. It encodes CATSPGGVGYTF.

The CDR3 region has the DNA TGTGCCACCAAATCTCAGGGCCCTGGGGCCAACGTCCTGACTTTC. It encodes CATKSQGPGANVLTF. The chain combines TRBV27 with TRBJ2-6; TRBD1 might be the D (5 bases). There are 15 residues in the CDR3. Germline values: CDR1 MNHEY, CDR2 SMNVEV (reference sequence). The germline V and J ends were trimmed by 10 bases and 2 bases, with 15 bases remaining between them.

The CDR3 region has the DNA TGCGCCAGCAGCTTGGCGGGACAGGGCTACTATGGCTACACCTTC. This sequence encodes CASSLAGQGYYGYTF. The rearrangement links TRBV5-1 to TRBJ1-2; 9 bases match TRBD1. The CDR3 is made up of 15 amino acids. V was pared by 0 bases and J by 3 bases, with 3 bases of the junction left unmatched. Germline V gives CDR1 SGHRS, CDR2 YFSETQ.

The chain links TRBV19 to TRBJ1-5, with TRBD1 as a possible D gene (5 bases). Germline V CDR1 and CDR2: LNHDA, SQIVND (reference sequence). The V gene lost 7 bases and the J gene lost 0 bases, with 13 bases spanning the gap. This CDR3 is built from 15 residues. CDR3 in DNA: TGTGCCAGTATCACCGACAGTTATAGCAATCAGCCCCAGCATTTT. Translated, it gives CASITDSYSNQPQHF.

The J gene is TRBJ2-2, the V gene TRBV29-1; 9 bases are a match to TRBD2. With V trimmed by 4 bases and J by 5 bases, 8 bases remained unmatched. Germline V gene lookup returns CDR1 SQVTM and CDR2 ANQGSEA. There are 15 residues in the CDR3. In DNA form, the CDR3 reads TGCAGCGTTGTCGGTAGCGGGGGAATTACCGGGGAGCTGTTTTTT. Its protein product is CSVVGSGGITGELFF.